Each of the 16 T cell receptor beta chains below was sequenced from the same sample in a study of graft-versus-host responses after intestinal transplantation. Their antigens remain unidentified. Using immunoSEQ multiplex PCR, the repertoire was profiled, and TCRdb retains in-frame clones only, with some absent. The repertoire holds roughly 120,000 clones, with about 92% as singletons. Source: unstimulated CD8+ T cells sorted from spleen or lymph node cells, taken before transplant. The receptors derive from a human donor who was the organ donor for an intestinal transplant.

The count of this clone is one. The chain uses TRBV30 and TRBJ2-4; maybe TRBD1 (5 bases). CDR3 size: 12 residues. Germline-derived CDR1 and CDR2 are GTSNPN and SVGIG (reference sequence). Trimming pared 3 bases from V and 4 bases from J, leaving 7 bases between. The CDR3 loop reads CAWSRQKNIQYF. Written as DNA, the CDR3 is TGTGCCTGGAGCCGACAGAAAAACATTCAGTACTTC.

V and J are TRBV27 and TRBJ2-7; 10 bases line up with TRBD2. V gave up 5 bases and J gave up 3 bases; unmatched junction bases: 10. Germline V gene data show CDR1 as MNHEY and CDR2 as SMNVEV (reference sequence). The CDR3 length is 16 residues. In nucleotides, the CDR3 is TGTGCCAGCAGTCAAGATGGACTAGCGGAGATCTACGAGCAGTACTTC. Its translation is CASSQDGLAEIYEQYF.

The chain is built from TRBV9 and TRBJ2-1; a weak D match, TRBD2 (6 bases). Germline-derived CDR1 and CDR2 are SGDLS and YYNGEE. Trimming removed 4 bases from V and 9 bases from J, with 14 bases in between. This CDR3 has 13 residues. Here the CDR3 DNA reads TGTGCCAGCAGCACCGGAGGAGGGACTGAGCAGTTCTTC. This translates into CASSTGGGTEQFF.

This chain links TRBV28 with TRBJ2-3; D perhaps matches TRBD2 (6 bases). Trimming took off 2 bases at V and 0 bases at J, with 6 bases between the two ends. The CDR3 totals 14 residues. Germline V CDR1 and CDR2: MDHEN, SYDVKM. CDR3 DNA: TGTGCCAGCAGTTTACTAGCGAGCACAGATACGCAGTATTTT. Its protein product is CASSLLASTDTQYF. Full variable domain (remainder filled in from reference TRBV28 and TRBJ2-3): DVKVTQSSRYLVKRTGEKVFLECVQDMDHENMFWYRQDPGLGLRLIYFSYDVKMKEKGDIPEGYSVSREKKERFSLILESASTNQTSMYLCASSLLASTDTQYFGPGTRLTVL.

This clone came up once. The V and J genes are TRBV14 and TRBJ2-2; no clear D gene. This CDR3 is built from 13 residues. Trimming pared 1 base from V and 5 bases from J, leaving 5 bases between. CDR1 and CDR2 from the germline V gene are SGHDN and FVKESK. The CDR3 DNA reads TGTGCCAGCAGCCAAGTGCAGACCGGGGAGCTGTTTTTT. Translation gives CASSQVQTGELFF. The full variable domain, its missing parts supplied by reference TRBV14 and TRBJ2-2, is EAGVTQFPSHSVIEKGQTVTLRCDPISGHDNLYWYRRVMGKEIKFLLHFVKESKQDESGMPNNRFLAERTGGTYSTLKVQPAELEDSGVYFCASSQVQTGELFFGEGSRLTVL.

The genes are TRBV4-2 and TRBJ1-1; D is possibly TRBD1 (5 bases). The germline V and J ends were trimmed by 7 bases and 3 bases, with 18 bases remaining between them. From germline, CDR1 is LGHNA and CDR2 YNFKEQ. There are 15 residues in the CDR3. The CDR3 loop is CASTPREGRDTEAFF. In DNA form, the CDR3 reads TGTGCCAGCACCCCGAGAGAGGGGAGAGACACTGAAGCTTTCTTT.

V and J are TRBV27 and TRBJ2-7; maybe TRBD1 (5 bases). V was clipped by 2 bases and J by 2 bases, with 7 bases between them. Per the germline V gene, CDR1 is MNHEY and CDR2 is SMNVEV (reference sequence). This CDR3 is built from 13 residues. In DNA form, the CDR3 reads TGTGCCAGCAGTTTAAGGGGTCCCTACGAGCAGTACTTC. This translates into CASSLRGPYEQYF.

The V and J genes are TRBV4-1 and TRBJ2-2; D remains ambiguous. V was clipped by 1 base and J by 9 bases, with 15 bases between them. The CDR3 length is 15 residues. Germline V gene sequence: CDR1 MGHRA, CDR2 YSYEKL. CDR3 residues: CASSQVVTRARELFF. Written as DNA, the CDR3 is TGCGCCAGCAGCCAAGTCGTGACACGGGCCAGGGAGCTGTTTTTT.

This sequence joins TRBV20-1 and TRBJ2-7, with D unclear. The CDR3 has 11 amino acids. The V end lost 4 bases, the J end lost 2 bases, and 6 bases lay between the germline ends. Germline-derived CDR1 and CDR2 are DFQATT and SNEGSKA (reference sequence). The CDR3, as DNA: TGCAGTGCTACAAGGGCCTACGAGCAGTACTTC. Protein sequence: CSATRAYEQYF.

The CDR3 DNA sequence: TGTGCCAGCAGTTTATTTAGTCTAGCAGGAGGGACCCAGTACTTC. This gives the protein CASSLFSLAGGTQYF. The chain combines TRBV28 with TRBJ2-5; TRBD2 is a possible D gene (5 bases). The CDR3 length is 15 residues. V lost 1 base to trimming and J lost 7 bases, with 16 bases between them. Germline assignment: CDR1 MDHEN and CDR2 SYDVKM. Variable domain in full (rest from reference TRBV28 and TRBJ2-5): DVKVTQSSRYLVKRTGEKVFLECVQDMDHENMFWYRQDPGLGLRLIYFSYDVKMKEKGDIPEGYSVSREKKERFSLILESASTNQTSMYLCASSLFSLAGGTQYFGPGTRLLVL.

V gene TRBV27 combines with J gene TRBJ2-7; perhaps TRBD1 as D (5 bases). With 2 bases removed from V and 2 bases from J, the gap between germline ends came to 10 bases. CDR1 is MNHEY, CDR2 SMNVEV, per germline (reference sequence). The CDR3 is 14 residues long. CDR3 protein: CASSLDVRAYEQYF. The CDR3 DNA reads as TGTGCCAGCAGTTTAGATGTCAGGGCCTACGAGCAGTACTTC.

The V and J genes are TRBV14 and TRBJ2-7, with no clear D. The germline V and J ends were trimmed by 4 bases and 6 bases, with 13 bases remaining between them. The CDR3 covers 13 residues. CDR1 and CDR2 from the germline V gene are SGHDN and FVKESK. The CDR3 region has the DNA TGTGCCAGCAGCCGCTATGGGTCGTTCGAGCAGTACTTC. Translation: CASSRYGSFEQYF.

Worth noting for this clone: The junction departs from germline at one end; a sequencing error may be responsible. CDR3 nucleotides: TGTGCCAGCAGCATAGCCACTAGTCGCGAGCAGTACTTC. It is translated as CASSIATSREQYF. This chain uses TRBV7-2 with TRBJ2-7; tentative D call: TRBD2 (5 bases). CDR3 size: 13 residues. Germline V CDR1 and CDR2: SGHTA, FQGNSA.

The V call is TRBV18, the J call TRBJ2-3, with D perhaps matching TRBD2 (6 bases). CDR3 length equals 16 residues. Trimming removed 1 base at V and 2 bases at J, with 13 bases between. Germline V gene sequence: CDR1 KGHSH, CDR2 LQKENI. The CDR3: CASSPRERVTTDTQYF. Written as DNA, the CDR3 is TGTGCCAGCTCACCACGGGAGCGGGTAACCACAGATACGCAGTATTTT. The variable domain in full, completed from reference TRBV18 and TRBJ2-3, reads NAGVMQNPRHLVRRRGQEARLRCSPMKGHSHVYWYRQLPEEGLKFMVYLQKENIIDESGMPKERFSAEFPKEGPSILRIQQVVRGDSAAYFCASSPRERVTTDTQYFGPGTRLTVL.

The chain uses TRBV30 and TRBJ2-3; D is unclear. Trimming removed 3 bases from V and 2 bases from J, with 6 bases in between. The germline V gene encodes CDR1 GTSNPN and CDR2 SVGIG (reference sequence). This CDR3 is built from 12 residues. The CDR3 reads CAWSPNTDTQYF. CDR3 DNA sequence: TGTGCCTGGAGCCCGAACACAGATACGCAGTATTTT.

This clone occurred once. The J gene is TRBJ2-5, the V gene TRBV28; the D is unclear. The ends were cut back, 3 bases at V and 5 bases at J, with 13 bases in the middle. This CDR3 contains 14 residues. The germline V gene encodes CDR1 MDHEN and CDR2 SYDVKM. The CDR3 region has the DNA TGTGCCAGCAGTTTTCTGAGTTTCTGGGAGACCCAGTACTTC. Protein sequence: CASSFLSFWETQYF.